This T cell receptor (beta chain) was documented in a study of blood T cell repertoires in COVID-19. Original analysis: Counts of nucleated cells, estimated from reference gene primer amplification, were obtained. Sequenced by immunoSEQ multiplex PCR; TCRdb stores in-frame clones only, minus some. V and J calls and clone size are those listed in that table; D and trimming were worked out from the DNA. The table lists approximately 150,000 clones, about 79% of them singletons. Per the germline V gene, CDR1 is SGHTA and CDR2 is FQGTGA. The CDR3 extends over 13 amino acids. Trimming pared 4 bases from V and 8 bases from J, leaving 12 bases between.

The receptor's source is a woman between 50 and 59 years old in a cohort sampled during active or convalescent COVID-19. The chain has TRBV7-3 and TRBJ2-1; the D gene is possibly TRBD1 (6 bases). The source material was peripheral blood. The CDR3 nucleotides read TGTGCCAGCAGCTCACTGCAGGGGTATGAGCAGTTCTTC. Residues: CASSSLQGYEQFF.